This T cell receptor beta chain is from a study of shared clonotypes between healthy human individuals. About the research overall: CD4 naive and CD4 memory each took three plates per donor, while CD8 naive took two and CD8 memory one. Study observations and caveats: Non-shared clonotypes had lower generation probabilities than clonotypes shared by all four sorted-subset donors. Since donors were few, the genetic and exposure-history diversity represented was limited.

Germline V lookup: CDR1 MNHEY, CDR2 SVGAGI. Trimming removed 0 bases at V and 6 bases at J, with 11 bases between. The CDR3 totals 14 residues. This clone was recorded once. The antigen is unknown. Assay execution proceeded at the deep level. Sequencing used immunoSEQ multiplex PCR; TCRdb keeps in-frame clones, though not all of them. The sample has 2 million to 2.5 million clones, around 95% seen once. Sequences were obtained from naive CD4+ T cells sorted from blood. This sample's subset: CD45RA+ positively selected. This TCR was recovered from a man aged 18 to 29 in good health. This chain connects TRBV6-5 to TRBJ1-2; the D gene is possibly TRBD1 (5 bases). The CDR3 region has the DNA TGTGCCAGCAGTTACTCGGGGGGAGGGAATGGCTACACCTTC. Protein product: CASSYSGGGNGYTF.